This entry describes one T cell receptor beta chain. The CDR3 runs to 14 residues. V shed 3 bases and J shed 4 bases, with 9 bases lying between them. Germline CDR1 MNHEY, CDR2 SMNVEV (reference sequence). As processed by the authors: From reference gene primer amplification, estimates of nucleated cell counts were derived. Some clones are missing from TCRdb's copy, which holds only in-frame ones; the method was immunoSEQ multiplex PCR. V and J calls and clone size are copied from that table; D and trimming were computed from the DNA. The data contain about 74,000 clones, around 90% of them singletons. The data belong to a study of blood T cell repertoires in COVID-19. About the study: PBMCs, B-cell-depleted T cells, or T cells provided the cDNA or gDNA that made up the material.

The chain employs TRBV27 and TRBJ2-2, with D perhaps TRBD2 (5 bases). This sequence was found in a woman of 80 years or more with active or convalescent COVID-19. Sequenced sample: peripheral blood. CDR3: CASSFPGGTGELFF. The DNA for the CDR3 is TGTGCCAGCAGTTTTCCCGGAGGCACCGGGGAGCTGTTTTTT.